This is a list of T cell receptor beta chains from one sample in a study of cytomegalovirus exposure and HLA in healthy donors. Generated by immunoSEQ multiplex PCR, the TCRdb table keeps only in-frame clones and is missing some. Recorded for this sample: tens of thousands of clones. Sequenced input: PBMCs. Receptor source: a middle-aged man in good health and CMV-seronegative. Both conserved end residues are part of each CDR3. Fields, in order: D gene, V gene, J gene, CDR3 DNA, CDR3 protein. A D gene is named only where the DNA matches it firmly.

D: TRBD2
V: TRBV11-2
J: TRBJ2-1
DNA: TGTGCCAGCAGCCACACTTCCGGGACTAGCGGGTACAATGAGCAGTTCTTC
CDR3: CASSHTSGTSGYNEQFF

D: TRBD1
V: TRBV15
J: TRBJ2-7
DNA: TGTGCCACCAGCAGAGAAGGTCAGGGGGAGTACGAGCAGTACTTC
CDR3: CATSREGQGEYEQYF

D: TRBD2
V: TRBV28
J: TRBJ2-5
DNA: TGTGCCAGCAGTCCCCCGGCGGGGGGGCGAGAGACCCAGTACTTC
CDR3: CASSPPAGGRETQYF

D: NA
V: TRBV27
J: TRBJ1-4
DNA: TGTGCCAGCAGTTTCAGGGGTGAAAAACTGTTTTTT
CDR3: CASSFRGEKLFF

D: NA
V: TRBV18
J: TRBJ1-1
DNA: TGTGCCAGCTCGCGGACAGAAACCGACACTGAAGCTTTCTTT
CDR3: CASSRTETDTEAFF

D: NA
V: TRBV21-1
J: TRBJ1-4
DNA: TGTGCCAGCAGCCAACGAAAATGGGACCGGGACAGGGGTAGGGAAAAACTGTTTTTT
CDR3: CASSQRKWDRDRGREKLFF

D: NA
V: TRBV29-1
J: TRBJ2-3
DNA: TGCAGCGTCGGGACGGGGGACCGAAATACGCAGTATTTT
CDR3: CSVGTGDRNTQYF

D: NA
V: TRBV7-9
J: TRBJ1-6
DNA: TGTGCCAGCAGCGAAACAGGGTCACCCCTCCACTTT
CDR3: CASSETGSPLHF

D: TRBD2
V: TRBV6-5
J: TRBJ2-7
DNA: TGTGCCAGCAGCAGTAGCGGGCCATCCGAGCAGTACTTC
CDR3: CASSSSGPSEQYF

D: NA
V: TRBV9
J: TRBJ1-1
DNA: TGTGCCAGCACCCCACGGGGTAAGAACACTGAAGCTTTCTTT
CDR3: CASTPRGKNTEAFF

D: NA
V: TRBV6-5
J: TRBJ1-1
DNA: TGTGCCAGCAGTTACCAGGGCCTGCAGAACACTGAAGCTTTCTTT
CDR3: CASSYQGLQNTEAFF

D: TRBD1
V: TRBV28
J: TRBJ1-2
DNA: TGTGCCAGCAGTTTAGGGGGACAGCTCTATGGCTACACCTTC
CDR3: CASSLGGQLYGYTF

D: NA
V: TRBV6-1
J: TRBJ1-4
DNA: TGTGCCAGCAGTCTCCTCCCGACAAATGAAAAACTGTTTTTT
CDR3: CASSLLPTNEKLFF

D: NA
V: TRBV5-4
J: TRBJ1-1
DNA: TGTGCCAGCAGCCCCGGGCAGGGAAGGAACACTGAAGCTTTCTTT
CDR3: CASSPGQGRNTEAFF

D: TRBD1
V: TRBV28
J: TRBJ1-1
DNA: TGTGCCAGCAGTACAGGGGGGAACACTGAAGCTTTCTTT
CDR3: CASSTGGNTEAFF

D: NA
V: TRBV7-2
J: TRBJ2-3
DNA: TGTGCCAGCAGCACGGACAGTTCAGATACGCAGTATTTT
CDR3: CASSTDSSDTQYF

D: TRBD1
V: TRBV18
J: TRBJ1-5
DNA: TGTGCCACCTCCAGGGGGACAGGGGCAACCAATCAGCCCCAGCATTTT
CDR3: CATSRGTGATNQPQHF

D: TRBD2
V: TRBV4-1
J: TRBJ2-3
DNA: TGCGCCAGCAGCCAACTAGCGGGGTCCTTTACGCAGTATTTT
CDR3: CASSQLAGSFTQYF

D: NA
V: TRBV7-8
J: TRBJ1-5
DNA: TGTGCCAGCAGCTTAGGCAGGGGAGGCAATCAGCCCCAGCATTTT
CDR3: CASSLGRGGNQPQHF

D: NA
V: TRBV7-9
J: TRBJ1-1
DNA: TGTGCCAGCAGCCCCGGCACGTCAGGATCTGAAGCTTTCTTT
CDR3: CASSPGTSGSEAFF

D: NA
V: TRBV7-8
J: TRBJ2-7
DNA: TGTGCCAGCAGCTCACGGGAATCCTCCTACGAGCAGTACTTC
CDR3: CASSSRESSYEQYF

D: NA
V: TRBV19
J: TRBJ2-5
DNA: TGTGCCAGTAGTATCCGCAGGCAAGGGGCCCAGTACTTC
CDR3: CASSIRRQGAQYF

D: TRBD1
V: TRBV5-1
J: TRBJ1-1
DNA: TGCGCCAGCAGCGCCCAGACAGGGATGCGTGAGGGAGCTTTCTTT
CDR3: CASSAQTGMREGAFF

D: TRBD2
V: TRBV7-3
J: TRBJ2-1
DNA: TGTGCCAGCAGCTCCACTAGCGGGGGGTACAATGAGCAGTTCTTC
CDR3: CASSSTSGGYNEQFF

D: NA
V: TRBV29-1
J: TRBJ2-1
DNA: TGCAGCGCTACAGGAGGGTCCTACAATGAGCAGTTCTTC
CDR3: CSATGGSYNEQFF

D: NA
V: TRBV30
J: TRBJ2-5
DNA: TGTGCCTGGAAAAAACTAGGATCGGAGACCCAGTACTTC
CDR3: CAWKKLGSETQYF

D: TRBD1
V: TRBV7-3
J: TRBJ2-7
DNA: TGTGCCAGCAGCTTCAACAGGGGCCACGAGCAGTACTTC
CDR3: CASSFNRGHEQYF

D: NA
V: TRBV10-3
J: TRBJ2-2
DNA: TGTGCCATCAGTGTCGTCACCGGGGAGCTGTTTTTT
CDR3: CAISVVTGELFF

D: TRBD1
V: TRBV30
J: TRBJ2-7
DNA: TGTGCCTCTTCCGGGACAGGGAAGGCCTACGAGCAGTACTTC
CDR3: CASSGTGKAYEQYF

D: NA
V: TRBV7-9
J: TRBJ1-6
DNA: TGTGCCAGCAGCTTATCGGGGAATAAAAATTCACCCCTCCACTTT
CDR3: CASSLSGNKNSPLHF

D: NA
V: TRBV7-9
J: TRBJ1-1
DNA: TGTGCCAGCAGCTTAGGTCGGAACAGGCCTGACACTGAAGCTTTCTTT
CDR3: CASSLGRNRPDTEAFF